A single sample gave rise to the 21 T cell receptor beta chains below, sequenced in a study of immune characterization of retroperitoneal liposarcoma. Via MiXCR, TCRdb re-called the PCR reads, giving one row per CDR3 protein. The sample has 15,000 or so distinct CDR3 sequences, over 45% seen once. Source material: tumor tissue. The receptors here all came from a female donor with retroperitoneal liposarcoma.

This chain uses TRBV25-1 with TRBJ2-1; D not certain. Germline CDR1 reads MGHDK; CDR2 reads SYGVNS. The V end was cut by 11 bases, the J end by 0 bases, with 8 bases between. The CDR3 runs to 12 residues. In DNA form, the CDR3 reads TGTGCCTCTAGGAGCTCCTACAATGAGCAGTTCTTC. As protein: CASRSSYNEQFF.

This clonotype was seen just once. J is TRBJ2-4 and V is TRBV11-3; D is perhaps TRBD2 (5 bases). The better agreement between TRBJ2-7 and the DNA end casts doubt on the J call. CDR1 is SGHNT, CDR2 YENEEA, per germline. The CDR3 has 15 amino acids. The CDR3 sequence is CASSLSRGLSYEQYF. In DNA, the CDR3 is TGTGCCAGCAGCTTATCTCGAGGGCTTTCCTACGAGCAGTACTTC.

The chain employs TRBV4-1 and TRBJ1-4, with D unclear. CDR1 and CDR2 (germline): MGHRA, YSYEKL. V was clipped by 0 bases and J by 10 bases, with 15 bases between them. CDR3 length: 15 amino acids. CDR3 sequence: CASSQEVGYGRKLFF. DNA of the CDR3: TGCGCCAGCAGCCAAGAAGTGGGGTACGGAAGAAAACTGTTTTTT.

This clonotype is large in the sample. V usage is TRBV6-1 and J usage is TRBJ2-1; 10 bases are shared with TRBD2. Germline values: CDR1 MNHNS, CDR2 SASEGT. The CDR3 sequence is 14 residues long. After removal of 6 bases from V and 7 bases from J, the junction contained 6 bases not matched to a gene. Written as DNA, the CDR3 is TGTGCCAGCAGCCCACCGGGACTAGCGAATGAGCAGTTCTTC. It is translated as CASSPPGLANEQFF.

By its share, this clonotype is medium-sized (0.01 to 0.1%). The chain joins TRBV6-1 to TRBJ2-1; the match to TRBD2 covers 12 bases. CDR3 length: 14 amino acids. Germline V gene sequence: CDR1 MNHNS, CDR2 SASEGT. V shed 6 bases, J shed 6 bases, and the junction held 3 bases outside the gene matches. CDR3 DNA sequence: TGTGCCAGCAGCGGACTAGCGGGGCTCAATGAGCAGTTCTTC. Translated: CASSGLAGLNEQFF.

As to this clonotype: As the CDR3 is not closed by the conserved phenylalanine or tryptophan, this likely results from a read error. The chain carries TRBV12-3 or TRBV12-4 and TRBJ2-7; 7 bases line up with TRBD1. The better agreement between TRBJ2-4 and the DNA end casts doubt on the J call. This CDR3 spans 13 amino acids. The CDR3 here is CASSSRGRDIQYL. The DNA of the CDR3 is TGTGCCAGCAGCAGTAGGGGGCGGGACATTCAGTACTTG.

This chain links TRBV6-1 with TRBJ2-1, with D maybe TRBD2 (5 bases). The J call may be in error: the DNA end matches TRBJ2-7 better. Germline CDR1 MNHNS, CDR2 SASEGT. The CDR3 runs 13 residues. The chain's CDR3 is CASEERTSYEQYF. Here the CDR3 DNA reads TGTGCCAGCGAGGAGCGGACCTCCTACGAGCAGTACTTC.

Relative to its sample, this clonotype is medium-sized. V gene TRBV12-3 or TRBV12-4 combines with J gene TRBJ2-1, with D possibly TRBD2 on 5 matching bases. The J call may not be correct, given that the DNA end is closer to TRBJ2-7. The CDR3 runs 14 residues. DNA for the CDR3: TGTGCCAGCAGCCTGGACTGGCTACCCTACGAGCAGTACTTC. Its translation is CASSLDWLPYEQYF.

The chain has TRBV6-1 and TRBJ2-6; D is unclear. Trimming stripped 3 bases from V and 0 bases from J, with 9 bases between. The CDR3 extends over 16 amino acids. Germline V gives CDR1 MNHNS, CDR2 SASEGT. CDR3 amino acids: CASSELGNSGANVLTF. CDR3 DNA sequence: TGTGCCAGCAGTGAGCTTGGCAACTCTGGGGCCAACGTCCTGACTTTC.

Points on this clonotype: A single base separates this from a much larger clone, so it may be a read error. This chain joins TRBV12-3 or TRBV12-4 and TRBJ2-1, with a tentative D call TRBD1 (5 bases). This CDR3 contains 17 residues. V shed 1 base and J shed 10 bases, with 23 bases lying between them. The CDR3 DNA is TGTGCCAGCAGTTTAGGTAACAGGCGCCGTAACAACTACGAGCAGTTCTTC. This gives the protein CASSLGNRRRNNYEQFF.

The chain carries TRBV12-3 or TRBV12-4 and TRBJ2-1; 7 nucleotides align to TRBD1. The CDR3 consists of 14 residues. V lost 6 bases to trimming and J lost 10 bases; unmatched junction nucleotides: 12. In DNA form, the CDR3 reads TGTGCCAGCAGATTCTACAGGGGCTATGACGAGCAGTTCTTC. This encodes CASRFYRGYDEQFF.

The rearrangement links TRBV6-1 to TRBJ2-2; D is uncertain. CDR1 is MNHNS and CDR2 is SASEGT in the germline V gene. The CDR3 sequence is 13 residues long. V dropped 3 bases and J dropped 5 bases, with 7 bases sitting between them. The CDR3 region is CASSEAETGELFF. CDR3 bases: TGTGCCAGCAGTGAGGCGGAAACCGGGGAGCTGTTTTTT.

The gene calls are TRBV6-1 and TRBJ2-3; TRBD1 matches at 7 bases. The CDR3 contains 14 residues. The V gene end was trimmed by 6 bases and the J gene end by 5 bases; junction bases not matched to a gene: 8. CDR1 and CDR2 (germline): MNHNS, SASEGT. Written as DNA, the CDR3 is TGTGCCAGCAGACCTAGACAGGGAAGAGATACGCAGTATTTT. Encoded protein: CASRPRQGRDTQYF.

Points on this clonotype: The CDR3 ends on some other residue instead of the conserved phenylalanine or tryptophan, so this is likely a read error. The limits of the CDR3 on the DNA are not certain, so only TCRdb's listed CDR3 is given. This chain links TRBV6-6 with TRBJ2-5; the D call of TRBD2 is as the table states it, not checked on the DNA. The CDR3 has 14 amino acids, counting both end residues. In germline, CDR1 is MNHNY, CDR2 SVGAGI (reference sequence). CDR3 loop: CASSLRGGATSSTS.

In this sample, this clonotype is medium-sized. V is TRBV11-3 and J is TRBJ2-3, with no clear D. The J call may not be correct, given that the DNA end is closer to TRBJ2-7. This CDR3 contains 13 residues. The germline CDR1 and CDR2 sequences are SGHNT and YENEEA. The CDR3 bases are TGTGCCAGCAGCTTAACAGTGGCCTACGAGCAGTACTTC. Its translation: CASSLTVAYEQYF.

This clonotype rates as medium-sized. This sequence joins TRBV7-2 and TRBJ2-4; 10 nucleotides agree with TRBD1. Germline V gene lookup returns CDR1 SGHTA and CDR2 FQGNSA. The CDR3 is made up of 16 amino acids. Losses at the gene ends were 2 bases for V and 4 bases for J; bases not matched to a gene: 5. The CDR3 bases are TGTGCCAGCAGCTTAAGTTCGGGACAGGGGAAAAACATTCAGTACTTC. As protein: CASSLSSGQGKNIQYF. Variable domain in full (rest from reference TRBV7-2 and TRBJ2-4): GAGVSQSPSNKVTEKGKDVELRCDPISGHTALYWYRQSLGQGLEFLIYFQGNSAPDKSGLPSDRFSAERTGGSVSTLTIQRTQQEDSAVYLCASSLSSGQGKNIQYFGAGTRLSVL.

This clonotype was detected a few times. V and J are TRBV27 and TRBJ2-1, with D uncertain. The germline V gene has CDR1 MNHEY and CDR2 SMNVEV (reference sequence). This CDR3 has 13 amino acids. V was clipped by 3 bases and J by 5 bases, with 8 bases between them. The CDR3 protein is CASSFAIDNEQFF. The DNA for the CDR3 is TGTGCCAGCAGTTTCGCAATAGACAATGAGCAGTTCTTC.

The DNA of the CDR3 is TGTGCCAGCAGTTACCCCGGGACTAGCGGGCTGAATGAGCAGTTCTTC. This gives the protein CASSYPGTSGLNEQFF. V usage is TRBV6-5 and J usage is TRBJ2-1, with 12 bases aligning to TRBD2. Trimming took 2 bases from V and 7 from J; bases not matched to a gene: 6. CDR3 size: 16 residues. Germline V CDR1 and CDR2: MNHEY, SVGAGI.

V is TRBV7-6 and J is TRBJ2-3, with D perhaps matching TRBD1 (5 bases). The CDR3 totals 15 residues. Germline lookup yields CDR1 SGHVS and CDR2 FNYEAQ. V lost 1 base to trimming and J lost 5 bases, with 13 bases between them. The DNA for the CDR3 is TGTGCCAGCAGCTTAGGAACATTGGGGCAAGATACGCAGTATTTT. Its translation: CASSLGTLGQDTQYF.

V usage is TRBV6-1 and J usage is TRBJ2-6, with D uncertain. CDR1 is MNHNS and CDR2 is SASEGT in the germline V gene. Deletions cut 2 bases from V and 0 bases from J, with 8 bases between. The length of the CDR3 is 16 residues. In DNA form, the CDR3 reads TGTGCCAGCAGTGAATCAAGGGCCTCTGGGGCCAACGTCCTGACTTTC. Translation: CASSESRASGANVLTF.

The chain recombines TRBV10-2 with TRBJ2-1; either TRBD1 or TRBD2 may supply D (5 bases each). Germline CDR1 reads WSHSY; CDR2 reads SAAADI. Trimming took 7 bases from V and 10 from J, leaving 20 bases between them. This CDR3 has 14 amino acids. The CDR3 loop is CASTLSGAALEQFF. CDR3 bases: TGCGCCAGCACCCTATCCGGGGCCGCTCTCGAGCAGTTCTTC.